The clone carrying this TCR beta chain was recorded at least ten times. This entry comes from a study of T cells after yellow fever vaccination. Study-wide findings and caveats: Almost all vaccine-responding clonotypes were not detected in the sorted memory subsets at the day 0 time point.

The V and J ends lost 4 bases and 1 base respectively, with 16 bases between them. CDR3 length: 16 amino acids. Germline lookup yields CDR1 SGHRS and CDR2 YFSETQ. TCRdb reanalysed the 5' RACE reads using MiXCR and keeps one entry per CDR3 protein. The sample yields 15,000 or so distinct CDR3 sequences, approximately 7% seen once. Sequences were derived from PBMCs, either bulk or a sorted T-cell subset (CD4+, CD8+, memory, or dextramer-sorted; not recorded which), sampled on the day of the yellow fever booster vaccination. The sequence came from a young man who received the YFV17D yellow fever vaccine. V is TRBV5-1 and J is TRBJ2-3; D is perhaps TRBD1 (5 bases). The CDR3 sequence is CASSGSAGMGTDTQYF. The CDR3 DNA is TGCGCCAGCAGCGGTTCAGCAGGGATGGGCACAGATACGCAGTATTTT.